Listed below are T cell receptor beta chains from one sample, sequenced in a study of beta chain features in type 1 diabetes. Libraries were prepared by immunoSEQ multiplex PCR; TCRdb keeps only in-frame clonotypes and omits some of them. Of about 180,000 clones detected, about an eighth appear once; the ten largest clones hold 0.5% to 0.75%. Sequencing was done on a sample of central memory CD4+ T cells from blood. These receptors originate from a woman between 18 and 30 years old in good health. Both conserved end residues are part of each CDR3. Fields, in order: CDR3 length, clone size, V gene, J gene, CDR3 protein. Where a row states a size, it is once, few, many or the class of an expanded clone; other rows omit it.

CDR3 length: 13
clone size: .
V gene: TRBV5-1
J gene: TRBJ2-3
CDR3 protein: CASSLGDKDTQYF

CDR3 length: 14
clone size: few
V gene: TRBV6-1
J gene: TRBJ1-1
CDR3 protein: CASSSGTGSTEAFF

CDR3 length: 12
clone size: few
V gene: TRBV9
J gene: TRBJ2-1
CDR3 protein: CASSPLGDEQFF

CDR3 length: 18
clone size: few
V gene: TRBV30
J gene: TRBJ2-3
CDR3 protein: CAWSDYRDRGRVTDTQYF

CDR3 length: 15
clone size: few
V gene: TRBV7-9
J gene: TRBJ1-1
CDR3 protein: CASSSLWGEDTEAFF

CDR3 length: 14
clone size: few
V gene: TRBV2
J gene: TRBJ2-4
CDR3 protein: CASSTGLGGNIQYF

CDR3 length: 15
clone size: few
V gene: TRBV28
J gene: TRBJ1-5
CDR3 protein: CASSHTGARNQPQHF

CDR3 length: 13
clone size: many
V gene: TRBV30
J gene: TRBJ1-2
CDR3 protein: CAWSDRGTHGYTF

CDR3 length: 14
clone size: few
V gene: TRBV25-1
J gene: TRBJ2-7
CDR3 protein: CASSPVTGLREQYF

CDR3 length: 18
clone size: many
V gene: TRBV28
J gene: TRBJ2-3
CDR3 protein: CASADRGTRDLKGDTQYF

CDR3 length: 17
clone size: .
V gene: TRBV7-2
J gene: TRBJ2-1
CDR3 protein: CASSFTSGGSSYNEQFF

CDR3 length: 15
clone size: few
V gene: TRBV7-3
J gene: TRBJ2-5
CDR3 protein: CASSPRTSGMETQYF

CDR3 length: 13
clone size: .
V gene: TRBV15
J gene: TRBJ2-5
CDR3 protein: CATSRGASGTSNF

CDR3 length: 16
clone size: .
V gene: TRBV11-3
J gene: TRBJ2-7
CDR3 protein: CASSPPGTSGTGEQYF

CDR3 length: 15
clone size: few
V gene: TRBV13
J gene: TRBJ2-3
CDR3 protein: CASSPKLAYTDTQYF

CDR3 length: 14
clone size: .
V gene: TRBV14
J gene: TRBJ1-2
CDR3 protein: CASSPDRISYGYTF

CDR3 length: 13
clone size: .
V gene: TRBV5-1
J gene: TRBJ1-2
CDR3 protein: CASSLDAGDGYTF

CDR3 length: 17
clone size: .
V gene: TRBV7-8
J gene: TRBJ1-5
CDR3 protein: CASSLRGGRGDNQPQHF

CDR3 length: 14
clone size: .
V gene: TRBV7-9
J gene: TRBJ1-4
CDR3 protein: CASSWDRGGEKLFF

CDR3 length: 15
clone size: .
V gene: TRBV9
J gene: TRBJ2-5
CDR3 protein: CASRPTAGGQETQYF

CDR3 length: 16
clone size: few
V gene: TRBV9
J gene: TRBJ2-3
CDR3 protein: CASSVAFSGPTDTQYF

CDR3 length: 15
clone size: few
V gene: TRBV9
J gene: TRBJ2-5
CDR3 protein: CASSVDLRRQETQYF

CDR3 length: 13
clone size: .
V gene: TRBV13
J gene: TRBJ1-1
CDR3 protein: CASSPWGTGEAFF

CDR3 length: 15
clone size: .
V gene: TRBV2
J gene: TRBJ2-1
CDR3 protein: CASARQGSSYNEQFF

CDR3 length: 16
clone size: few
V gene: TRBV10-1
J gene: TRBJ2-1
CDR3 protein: CASSDYIAGADNEQFF

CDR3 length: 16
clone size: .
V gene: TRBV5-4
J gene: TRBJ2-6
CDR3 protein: CASSYGGGLGANVLTF

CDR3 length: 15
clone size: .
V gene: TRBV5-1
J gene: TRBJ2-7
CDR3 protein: CASGGGTAISYEQYF

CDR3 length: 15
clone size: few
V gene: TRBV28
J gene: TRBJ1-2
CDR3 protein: CASREGAVWDYGYTF

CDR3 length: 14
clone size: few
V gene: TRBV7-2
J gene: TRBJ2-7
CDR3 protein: CASSPIAGIYEQYF

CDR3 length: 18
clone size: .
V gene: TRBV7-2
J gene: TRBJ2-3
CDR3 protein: CASSWGLAGDWGSDTQYF